The subject of this entry is one T cell receptor (beta chain). This clone was seen only a few times. This clone's antigen is unknown. One base away there is no much larger clone; base qualities are not given. Per the germline V gene (reference sequence), MNHNY is the CDR1 and SVGAGI is the CDR2. Between the V and J ends, shortened by 7 bases and 1 base respectively, the junction contains 8 bases. Reading from cysteine to phenylalanine, the CDR3 counts 13 amino acids. Only the CDR3 part of the read is kept: 39 bases, read in frame from the first base. All of the isolated RNA was reverse transcribed with the High Capacity cDNA Reverse Transcription Kit, so expressed TCRB transcripts were sequenced. Naive, central memory and regulatory T cell samples underwent deep immunoSEQ sequencing, averaging about 3.57 million total reads per sample. After sorted cells were lysed in RLT buffer, RNA was extracted with DNase-treated RNeasy Micro or Mini kits, with the choice depending on cell number. Each cell subset was processed on its own to prevent cross-contamination, while patient and healthy donor samples were processed together. Using the immunoSEQ multiplex PCR, TCRB sequences were amplified from cDNA into 87-bp fragments spanning the CDR3 region. Sequencing of the amplicons was performed on the Illumina HiSeq platform. The original methods were these. Synthetic template baselines were used to correct PCR bias computationally, reads within Hamming distance 2 were collapsed, and singletons that could not be merged were discarded. Reads were aligned against IMGT so that V, D and J genes, CDR3 length and insertions or deletions at six rearrangement sites could be assigned. Clonotype counts were normalized to sorted cell number within each subset before computing true diversity and Gini coefficients with the tcR R package. Repertoire sharing was quantified using the overlap coefficient calculated on TCRB nucleotide sequences. In its TCRdb copy, this immuneACCESS table keeps in-frame sequences only and misses some clones. Where compared with another copy, unresolved V genes explain less than half of these, and the others have no known cause. Clonal size and the V and J genes are those of that table, whereas D and trimming came from the DNA. This sample holds approximately 50,000 clones; roughly 40% were observed only once. In total, the top ten clones hold around 1.5% of the sample.

The sample comes from a study of beta chain features in type 1 diabetes (dated by TCRdb to about 2018). A note on the overall study: No differences in mean age, gender distribution, total cell number or subset yield were found between patients and healthy donors. A total of roughly 98,000,000 sorted cells were examined across all samples, and a strong correlation was observed between cell number per subset and RNA yield. In the study, TCRB repertoires of sorted circulating CD4+ T cell subsets from recently diagnosed type 1 diabetes patients were compared with those of matched healthy donors. Naive and central memory subsets were obtained from all 28 donors, but regulatory and stem cell-like memory subsets were isolated from only 8 patients and about eight healthy donors. Study-wide findings and limitations: PCR may preferentially amplify shorter templates, but because patient and control samples were amplified and corrected together, any resulting skew would affect both groups equally. Because small numbers of individuals were included in the HLA sub-analyses, any influence of HLA type on TCRB rearrangement was left unresolved. In all four CD4+ subsets, TCRB CDR3 length was moderately but significantly shorter in type 1 diabetes patients. Because cDNA was sequenced instead of genomic DNA, highly expressing activated cells could be over-represented, though the groups showed no difference in activation or CD3 levels. Fewer insertions and more nucleotide deletions at VDJ recombination sites were observed in patients with type 1 diabetes, implying thymic rearrangement abnormalities. Naive, central memory and regulatory TCRB repertoires appeared more similar among patients than among healthy donors.

A single peripheral blood draw of 95 to 150 mL on average was collected from each donor into heparinised tubes. Naive, central memory, regulatory and stem cell-like memory CD4+ T cells were sorted on a BD FACSAria II using a panel including CD45RO, CCR7, CD25, CD127, CD95 and CD27. Every sorted population had a purity above 95%. PBMCs were isolated right away by Lymphoprep density gradient centrifugation and were stained directly, without culture. To minimize batch effects, samples were stained and sorted in pairs, one healthy donor with one patient per experiment. Material: Tregs from blood. The cell subset or site label of this sample denotes: regulatory CD4+ T cells. The clonotype comes from a man younger than 40 with type 1 diabetes. The rearrangement combines TRBV6-6 with TRBJ2-1, and the D gene may be TRBD2, 6 bases matching. The DNA sequence is TGTGCCAGCATGCGGGGTTCCTACAATGAGCAGTTCTTC. It specifies CASMRGSYNEQFF.